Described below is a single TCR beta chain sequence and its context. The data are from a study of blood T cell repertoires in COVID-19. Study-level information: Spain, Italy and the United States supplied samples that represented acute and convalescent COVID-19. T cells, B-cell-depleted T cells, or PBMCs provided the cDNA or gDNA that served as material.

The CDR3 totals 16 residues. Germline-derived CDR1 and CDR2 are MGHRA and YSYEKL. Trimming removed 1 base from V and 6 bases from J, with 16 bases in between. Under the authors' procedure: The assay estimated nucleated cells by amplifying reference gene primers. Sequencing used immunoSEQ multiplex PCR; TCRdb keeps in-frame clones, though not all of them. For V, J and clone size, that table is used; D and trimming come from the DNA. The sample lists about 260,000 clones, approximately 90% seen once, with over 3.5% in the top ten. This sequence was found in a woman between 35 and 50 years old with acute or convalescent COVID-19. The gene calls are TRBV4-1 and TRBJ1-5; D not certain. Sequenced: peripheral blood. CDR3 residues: CASSQVQEMLGQPQHF. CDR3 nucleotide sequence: TGCGCCAGCAGCCAAGTGCAGGAAATGTTGGGTCAGCCCCAGCATTTT.